This entry features one T cell receptor (beta chain) sequence. The data originate from a study of blood T cell repertoires in COVID-19. The assay was immunoSEQ multiplex PCR, and TCRdb's table has in-frame clones only and misses some. The repertoire has hundreds of thousands of clones, approximately 92% of them found once; the top ten carry 1.1%. Participants were placed into cohorts based on the clinical history they reported. For recovered donors of Cohort 3, there were two negative PCRs, clearance, or symptom resolution. CDR1 and CDR2 (germline): SGHRS, YFSETQ. V dropped 4 bases and J dropped 6; count of bases not matched to a gene: 4. The CDR3 loop spans 12 amino acids.

The TCR was taken from a man aged 30 to 45 who had recovered from COVID-19. Sequencing was performed on PBMCs or T cells enriched from blood (not recorded which). The chain uses TRBV5-1 and TRBJ2-7, with 7 bases fitting TRBD1. CDR3: CASSADRAEQYF. The CDR3 DNA reads TGCGCCAGCAGCGCAGACAGGGCCGAGCAGTACTTC.